These 17 T cell receptor beta chains share one sample of origin, sequenced in a study of blood T cell repertoires in COVID-19. Assay: immunoSEQ multiplex PCR; the TCRdb copy retains only in-frame clones and omits some. This table has about 400,000 clones, 89% appearing once. Sequenced sample: PBMCs or T cells enriched from blood (not recorded which). These receptors were collected from a woman between 25 and 40 years old who had recovered from COVID-19.

The CDR3 region is CASSPAAGTGAEKLFF. The CDR3 nucleotides are TGTGCCAGCAGCCCTGCCGCGGGGACAGGGGCTGAAAAACTGTTTTTT. V and J are TRBV7-2 and TRBJ1-4; TRBD1 matches at 10 bases. The V segment lost 5 bases and the J segment 7 bases; nucleotides outside the gene matches: 10. The CDR3 runs 16 residues. Germline lookup yields CDR1 SGHTA and CDR2 FQGNSA.

This clone was picked up one time. CDR3 in amino acids: CASSQGTGYSPLHF. The CDR3 DNA is TGTGCCAGCAGCCAAGGAACCGGGTATTCACCCCTCCACTTT. The chain recombines TRBV3-1 (or the pseudogene TRBV3-2) with TRBJ1-6; D is unclear. The CDR3 consists of 14 residues. Germline V CDR1 and CDR2: LGHDT, YNNKEL (reference sequence). Trimming removed 1 base at V and 8 bases at J, with 9 bases between.

V and J are TRBV11-3 and TRBJ1-1; TRBD1 is a possible D gene (6 bases). The CDR3 loop spans 15 amino acids. Germline CDR1 is SGHNT and CDR2 is YENEEA. V lost 3 bases and J lost 3, with 14 bases in between. The CDR3 DNA follows: TGTGCCAGCAGCTTCGGTGGGGGCGGTGACACTGAAGCTTTCTTT. This codes for CASSFGGGGDTEAFF.

The chain joins TRBV30 to TRBJ2-7; D possibly corresponds to TRBD2 (6 bases). The CDR3 contains 13 residues. Germline assignment: CDR1 GTSNPN and CDR2 SVGIG (reference sequence). Trimming removed 1 base at V and 7 bases at J, with 14 bases between. CDR3 sequence: CAWSGGDAGEQYF. In nucleotides, the CDR3 is TGTGCCTGGAGTGGGGGGGACGCAGGGGAGCAGTACTTC.

In this sample, this clone turned up a few times. The chain employs TRBV4-3 and TRBJ2-1; 11 bases line up with TRBD2. V dropped 2 bases and J dropped 8; count of bases not matched to a gene: 5. The CDR3 runs 15 residues. Germline V gene data show CDR1 as LGHNA and CDR2 as YSLEER. For the CDR3, the DNA is TGCGCCAGCAGCCAAACTAGCGGGGGACCGGATGAGCAGTTCTTC. Translated: CASSQTSGGPDEQFF.

The chain couples TRBV19 to TRBJ2-7; D is possibly TRBD1 (5 bases). Trimming took 4 bases from V and 2 from J, leaving 18 bases between them. The CDR3 sequence is 16 residues long. CDR1 LNHDA and CDR2 SQIVND come from the germline V gene (reference sequence). CDR3 protein: CASSKIQGAKTYEQYF. In DNA form, the CDR3 reads TGTGCCAGTAGTAAGATTCAGGGTGCGAAAACCTACGAGCAGTACTTC.

This chain uses TRBV10-3 with TRBJ2-3, with 16 bases matching TRBD2. In germline, CDR1 is ENHRY, CDR2 SYGVKD. The CDR3 runs to 19 residues. Unmatched junction bases numbered 15, after V lost 6 bases and J lost 6 bases. The CDR3 sequence is CAIRRGLAGGPDKGDTQYF. As DNA, the CDR3 is TGTGCCATCAGAAGGGGACTAGCGGGAGGGCCCGACAAAGGGGATACGCAGTATTTT.

A few counts support this clone. This chain joins TRBV7-9 and TRBJ2-1, with 9 bases lining up with TRBD2. CDR1 SEHNR and CDR2 FQNEAQ come from the germline V gene (reference sequence). The CDR3 consists of 14 residues. Germline trimming cut 2 bases from V and 10 bases from J; bases unmatched to any gene: 6. This chain's CDR3 is CASSLSLAGGEQFF. CDR3 sequence (DNA): TGTGCCAGCAGCTTATCACTAGCGGGTGGGGAGCAGTTCTTC.

The rearrangement joins TRBV12-5 to TRBJ1-6, with TRBD1 identical over 7 bases. V lost 4 bases and J lost 9; bases outside the gene matches: 12. The CDR3 contains 16 residues. CDR1 and CDR2 (germline): LGHNT, FRNRAP. The CDR3 protein is CASGSFMLTGRSPLHF. The CDR3, as DNA: TGTGCTAGTGGTTCTTTTATGTTGACAGGGCGTTCACCCCTCCACTTT.

The rearrangement uses TRBV6-4 and TRBJ1-5; a weak D match, TRBD1 (5 bases). Per germline, CDR1 MRHNA and CDR2 SNTAGT. V lost 4 bases and J 1 base, leaving 8 bases between the germline ends. CDR3 size: 14 residues. CDR3 residues: CASSAGFSNQPQHF. CDR3 DNA sequence: TGTGCCAGCAGTGCAGGGTTCAGCAATCAGCCCCAGCATTTT.

This chain uses TRBV4-1 with TRBJ1-6; D gene ambiguous. V was shortened by 0 bases and J by 6 bases, with 18 bases between the two germline ends. This CDR3 has 18 amino acids. Germline V gene sequence: CDR1 MGHRA, CDR2 YSYEKL. Written as DNA, the CDR3 is TGCGCCAGCAGCCAAGAGAGTTTGAGGGATCTAACTAATTCACCCCTCCACTTT. It translates to CASSQESLRDLTNSPLHF.

This sequence joins TRBV3-1 (or the pseudogene TRBV3-2) and TRBJ2-5, with 9 bases fitting TRBD2. CDR1 is LGHDT and CDR2 is YNNKEL in the germline V gene (reference sequence). V lost 3 bases to trimming and J lost 9 bases; unmatched junction nucleotides: 8. This CDR3 contains 14 residues. The CDR3, as DNA: TGTGCCAGCAGCCAGAGGACTAGCGTGTCGGCCCAGTACTTC. Translation: CASSQRTSVSAQYF.

The chain combines TRBV11-2 with TRBJ1-2; maybe TRBD1 (5 bases). Trimming left V 7 bases short and J 3 bases short, with 18 bases between. This CDR3 is built from 15 residues. The germline V gene encodes CDR1 SGHAT and CDR2 FQNNGV. This CDR3 is CASTPHGGRDYGYTF. The CDR3 coding sequence is TGTGCCAGCACCCCTCACGGGGGTCGTGACTATGGCTACACCTTC. The full variable domain, completed using reference TRBV11-2 and TRBJ1-2, is EAGVAQSPRYKIIEKRQSVAFWCNPISGHATLYWYQQILGQGPKLLIQFQNNGVVDDSQLPKDRFSAERLKGVDSTLKIQPAKLEDSAVYLCASTPHGGRDYGYTFGSGTRLTVV.

This chain joins TRBV7-9 and TRBJ2-5; perhaps TRBD1 as D (5 bases). Trimming removed 5 bases from V and 2 bases from J, with 12 bases in between. The germline V gene encodes CDR1 SEHNR and CDR2 FQNEAQ (reference sequence). The CDR3 loop spans 14 amino acids. In nucleotides, the CDR3 is TGTGCCAGCAGCCCCCTCAGGGCGCAAGAGACCCAGTACTTC. This encodes CASSPLRAQETQYF.

The V and J genes are TRBV16 and TRBJ1-5; unclear D gene. With 0 bases removed from V and 3 bases from J, the gap between germline ends came to 9 bases. Germline CDR1 KGHSY, CDR2 FQNENV. The CDR3 length is 15 residues. CDR3 sequence: CASSQSHSNNQPQHF. CDR3 DNA sequence: TGTGCCAGCAGCCAATCTCACAGCAACAATCAGCCCCAGCATTTT.

This chain uses TRBV5-1 with TRBJ1-6; possible D gene TRBD1, 5 bases. Trimming took 2 bases from V and 9 from J, leaving 15 bases between them. CDR1 is SGHRS, CDR2 YFSETQ, per germline. This CDR3 contains 15 residues. The CDR3: CASSFSGLGRSPLHF. DNA for the CDR3: TGCGCCAGCAGCTTCTCAGGGTTAGGCCGTTCACCCCTCCACTTT. The full variable domain, completed using reference TRBV5-1 and TRBJ1-6, is KAGVTQTPRYLIKTRGQQVTLSCSPISGHRSVSWYQQTPGQGLQFLFEYFSETQRNKGNFPGRFSGRQFSNSRSEMNVSTLELGDSALYLCASSFSGLGRSPLHFGNGTRLTVT.

The chain is built from TRBV19 and TRBJ1-2; D possibly corresponds to TRBD1 (5 bases). CDR1 and CDR2 from the germline V gene are LNHDA and SQIVND (reference sequence). The V end lost 7 bases, the J end lost 0 bases, and 18 bases lay between the germline ends. The CDR3 consists of 16 residues. This chain's CDR3 is CASTQGGPGANYGYTF. The CDR3 bases are TGTGCCAGTACCCAAGGAGGCCCGGGGGCTAACTATGGCTACACCTTC.